This TCR beta chain was retrieved from a study of blood T cell repertoires in COVID-19. Study-level information: Sources were T cells, B-cell-depleted T cells, or PBMCs; the material itself was cDNA or gDNA.

Germline V gene data show CDR1 as KGHSH and CDR2 as LQKENI. The CDR3 is 15 amino acids. Trimming pared 3 bases from V and 2 bases from J, leaving 12 bases between. Original data processing: Amplification from reference gene primers served as the basis for estimated nucleated cell counts. Repertoires were generated with immunoSEQ multiplex PCR, while TCRdb's copy carries only in-frame clones and drops some. V and J calls plus clone size are reproduced from that table; the DNA served to infer D and trimming. The sample holds more than 90,000 clones, around 85% seen once. The V gene is TRBV18, the J gene TRBJ2-3; the D gene is possibly TRBD1 (6 bases). Sequenced input: peripheral blood. The clonotype originates from a middle-aged man with acute or convalescent COVID-19. CDR3 DNA sequence: TGTGCCAGCTCACCGGGGGCAGGGGACACAGATACGCAGTATTTT. The encoded protein is CASSPGAGDTDTQYF.